This T cell receptor (beta chain) was recorded in a study of cytomegalovirus exposure and HLA in healthy donors. Study results and limitations: Per a later analysis, about 18,000 TCR beta sequences showed association with HLA alleles at 0.05 false discovery rate. Among TCR sequences, most were rare, though some public TCRs appeared in many donors.

The study sampled nominally healthy donors, though unrecorded immune exposures were likely. With respect to this clone: The antigen is not known.

The germline V gene has CDR1 SGHDT and CDR2 YYEEEE. With 4 bases clipped from V and 4 bases from J, the junction kept 12 bases outside the gene matches. The CDR3 loop spans 17 amino acids. Primers: 60 Vbeta forward and 13 Jbeta reverse. Using immunoSEQ multiplex PCR, the repertoire was profiled, and TCRdb retains in-frame clones only, with some absent. The sample yields 150,000 or so clones, around three quarters seen once. This clonotype was sampled from a male donor in good health and CMV-seronegative. This sequence joins TRBV5-6 and TRBJ2-1; 9 nucleotides agree with TRBD2. The sample was PBMCs. Written as DNA, the CDR3 is TGTGCCAGCAGCCTGGGGATAGCGGGGGCCCCTTACAATGAGCAGTTCTTC. The encoded protein is CASSLGIAGAPYNEQFF.